The T cell receptor beta chain under discussion was sequenced for a study of T cell responses to AZD1222 COVID-19 vaccine. Study-wide results and caveats: Breadth and depth of Spike-specific TCRs rose after two AZD1222 doses. Clonal diversity was possibly underestimated, and the donors were mostly white British, with more females. Repertoire sampling happened only post peak T cell response.

With regard to this clone: The antigen remains unidentified.

Measured with immunoSEQ multiplex PCR; TCRdb has only the in-frame clones, and not every one. The table lists roughly 81,000 clones, roughly 85% of them singletons. The TCR comes from an adult in good health. Material: peripheral blood, obtained on day 0 of AZD1222 vaccination.

CDR3 bases: TGTGCCAGCAGCCCGCCCCGGGACAATCGGAGAGAGCAGTTCTTC. Its translation is CASSPPRDNRREQFF. V usage is TRBV3-1 (or the pseudogene TRBV3-2) and J usage is TRBJ2-1; tentatively, D is TRBD1 (6 bases). This CDR3 is 15 amino acids long. CDR1 is LGHDT, CDR2 YNNKEL, per germline (reference sequence). Trimming left V 4 bases short and J 10 bases short, with 20 bases between.